The source of this TCR beta chain is a study of control samples from healthy donors and cancer patients. This CDR3 has 13 residues. Germline lookup yields CDR1 MNHEY and CDR2 SMNVEV (reference sequence). Trimming left V 1 base short and J 7 bases short, with 7 bases between. Assay: immunoSEQ multiplex PCR; the TCRdb copy retains only in-frame clones and omits some. Here the sample spans tens of thousands of clones, around 92% being singletons. The sample consisted of blood. The sequence came from a man aged 25 to 45 in good health. The V gene is TRBV27, the J gene TRBJ2-2, with TRBD1 as a possible D gene (5 bases). CDR3 residues: CASSLWGLGELFF. DNA of the CDR3: TGTGCCAGCAGTTTATGGGGCCTCGGGGAGCTGTTTTTT.